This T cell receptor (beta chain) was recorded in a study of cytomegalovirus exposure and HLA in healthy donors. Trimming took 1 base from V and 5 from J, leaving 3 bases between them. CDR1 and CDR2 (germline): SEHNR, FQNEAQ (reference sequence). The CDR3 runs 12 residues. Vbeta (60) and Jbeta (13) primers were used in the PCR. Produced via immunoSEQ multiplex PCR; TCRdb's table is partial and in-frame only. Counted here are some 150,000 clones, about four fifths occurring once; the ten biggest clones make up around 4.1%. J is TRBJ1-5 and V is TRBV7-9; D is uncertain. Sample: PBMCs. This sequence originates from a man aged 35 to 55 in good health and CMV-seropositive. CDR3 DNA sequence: TGTGCCAGCAGCTTAGTAGATCAGCCCCAGCATTTT. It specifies CASSLVDQPQHF.